This entry features one T cell receptor (beta chain) sequence. The antigen is unknown. A junction end diverges from the germline sequence, so it may reflect a read error. Germline CDR1 SEHNR, CDR2 FQNEAQ (reference sequence). This CDR3 is built from 13 residues. This entry is derived from a study of T-cell memory formation after mild COVID-19. TCRdb reprocessed the 5' RACE reads via MiXCR and lists one record per CDR3 protein. Of roughly 170,000 distinct CDR3 sequences listed, about a fifth are singletons. Points from the study as a whole: Day 15 to 85 contracting clones showed balanced CD4/CD8; day 15 to 37 expanders favored CD4+.

The source material was PBMCs or a T cell subset sorted from them (not recorded which). This chain connects TRBV7-9 to TRBJ1-1, with 8 bases aligning to TRBD1. The sequence was obtained from a man aged 18-30 years who had mild COVID-19 (a few samples of this study predate the infection). Cell type and time point are not known. The CDR3 sequence: CSSSAQGDTEAFF. CDR3 DNA: TGTTCCAGCAGCGCACAGGGGGACACTGAAGCTTTCTTT.